This passage covers 22 T cell receptor beta chains from one sample sequenced in a study of blood T cell repertoires in COVID-19. The repertoire was sequenced with immunoSEQ multiplex PCR; TCRdb's copy has only in-frame clones and lacks some. The sample lists roughly 250,000 clones; around four fifths were seen once. Material for sequencing was peripheral blood. The receptor set was obtained from a woman aged 60-75 years with active or convalescent COVID-19.

The rearrangement joins TRBV6-4 to TRBJ2-1; 11 nucleotides agree with TRBD2. The CDR3 runs 14 residues. Germline values: CDR1 MRHNA, CDR2 SNTAGT. V dropped 3 bases and J dropped 8; count of bases not matched to a gene: 3. The chain's CDR3 is CASSELAGGDEQFF. The CDR3 coding sequence is TGTGCCAGCAGTGAGCTAGCGGGGGGCGATGAGCAGTTCTTC.

As DNA, the CDR3 is TGTGCCAGCAGTCCCGGGCTCGCGGGTTACACTGAAGCTTTCTTT. This sequence encodes CASSPGLAGYTEAFF. The V gene is TRBV27, the J gene TRBJ1-1, with D unclear. Trimming pared 5 bases from V and 3 bases from J, leaving 16 bases between. There are 15 residues in the CDR3. The germline gives CDR1 MNHEY, CDR2 SMNVEV (reference sequence).

This chain's CDR3 is CASSPPRTTTADTQYF. In nucleotides, the CDR3 is TGCGCCAGCAGCCCCCCTCGGACTACTACCGCAGATACGCAGTATTTT. The chain employs TRBV5-1 and TRBJ2-3, with TRBD2 as a possible D gene (6 bases). Between the trimmed V and J ends, which lost 4 bases and 4 bases, there was a span of 19 bases. CDR3 size: 16 residues. Germline V gene lookup returns CDR1 SGHRS and CDR2 YFSETQ.

V gene TRBV30 combines with J gene TRBJ1-1, with TRBD1 identical over 7 bases. This CDR3 comprises 13 residues. Looked up from germline, CDR1 is GTSNPN and CDR2 is SVGIG (reference sequence). The V gene end was trimmed by 5 bases and the J gene end by 1 base; junction bases not matched to a gene: 4. The CDR3 loop reads CAWGQGGNTEAFF. The CDR3 DNA is TGTGCCTGGGGTCAGGGGGGGAACACTGAAGCTTTCTTT.

This chain joins TRBV7-9 and TRBJ1-6, with D unclear. The CDR3 runs 12 residues. V lost 11 bases, J lost 0 bases, and 5 bases lay in between. Germline assignment: CDR1 SEHNR and CDR2 FQNEAQ (reference sequence). The CDR3 region has the DNA TGTGCCTTGAGCTCCTATAATTCACCCCTCCACTTT. Protein: CALSSYNSPLHF.

This sequence joins TRBV2 and TRBJ1-5; D is ambiguous. Trimming took 7 bases from V and 0 from J, leaving 10 bases between them. Germline CDR1 and CDR2: SNHLY and FYNNEI. The CDR3 is 14 residues long. DNA for the CDR3: TGTGCCAGCACTCGGGGTCGTAGCAATCAGCCCCAGCATTTT. Amino acid sequence: CASTRGRSNQPQHF.

This clone was found once. The chain joins TRBV14 to TRBJ1-6; TRBD1 might be the D (6 bases). The V end was cut by 2 bases, the J end by 7 bases, with 15 bases between. The CDR3 consists of 16 residues. Per germline, CDR1 SGHDN and CDR2 FVKESK. CDR3 sequence reads: CASSQPRAGENSPLHF. The CDR3, as DNA: TGTGCCAGCAGCCAACCCCGGGCAGGGGAGAATTCACCCCTCCACTTT.

This chain's CDR3 is CAIRPSGISSSYNEQFF. CDR3 nucleotides: TGTGCCATCAGACCCTCGGGGATATCTAGCTCCTACAATGAGCAGTTCTTC. This chain links TRBV10-3 with TRBJ2-1, with a tentative D call TRBD2 (5 bases). Trimming cost V 6 bases and J 0 bases, with 18 bases left between them. The CDR3 extends over 17 amino acids. Germline values: CDR1 ENHRY, CDR2 SYGVKD.

This clone was counted at least ten times. The chain links TRBV2 to TRBJ2-2; unclear D gene. V lost 7 bases to trimming and J lost 6 bases, with 12 bases between them. This CDR3 has 13 residues. The germline V gene has CDR1 SNHLY and CDR2 FYNNEI. The CDR3 DNA is TGTGCCAGCACTCCCCGGTCCTCCGGGGAGCTGTTTTTT. This encodes CASTPRSSGELFF.

The chain links TRBV12-5 to TRBJ2-2; 8 nucleotides agree with TRBD2. Germline V gene lookup returns CDR1 LGHNT and CDR2 FRNRAP. The CDR3 loop spans 17 amino acids. V was clipped by 0 bases and J by 6 bases; unmatched bases: 9. Here the CDR3 reads CASGLVLGAGAPGELFF. The CDR3 region has the DNA TGTGCTAGTGGTTTGGTACTGGGAGCGGGAGCCCCCGGGGAGCTGTTTTTT.

The chain joins TRBV11-1 to TRBJ2-3; D might be TRBD1 (6 bases). The CDR3 loop spans 15 amino acids. Germline CDR1 is SGHAT and CDR2 is FQDESV (reference sequence). V dropped 2 bases and J dropped 0 bases, with 9 bases sitting between them. This CDR3 reads CASSLRTESTDTQYF. The CDR3 region has the DNA TGTGCCAGCAGCTTACGGACAGAGAGCACAGATACGCAGTATTTT.

This clone turned up a few times. V gene TRBV2 combines with J gene TRBJ1-2; possible D gene TRBD1, 5 bases. CDR1 is SNHLY, CDR2 FYNNEI, per germline. Trimming removed 7 bases from V and 3 bases from J, with 15 bases in between. This CDR3 region has 14 residues. CDR3 in DNA: TGTGCCAGCATTAGAATCGGGGGGTACTATGGCTACACCTTC. Residues: CASIRIGGYYGYTF.

The V and J genes are TRBV9 and TRBJ2-7; TRBD2 agrees at 10 bases. V lost 3 bases, J lost 5 bases, and 17 bases stayed unmatched. This CDR3 has 18 amino acids. Per the germline V gene, CDR1 is SGDLS and CDR2 is YYNGEE. The CDR3, as DNA: TGTGCCAGCAGCGCTAGAGTAGCTAGCGGGAGTACCTTCGACGAGCAGTACTTC. Translated, it gives CASSARVASGSTFDEQYF.

The chain carries TRBV28 and TRBJ2-5; maybe TRBD2 (6 bases). Germline-derived CDR1 and CDR2 are MDHEN and SYDVKM. The V end lost 3 bases, the J end lost 13 bases, and 12 bases lay between the germline ends. The CDR3 covers 11 residues. CDR3 amino acids: CASSFRGTGYF. The CDR3 nucleotides read TGTGCCAGCAGTTTCCGGGGGACCGGGTACTTC.

The V call is TRBV15, the J call TRBJ2-3; a weak D match, TRBD2 (5 bases). CDR1 and CDR2 (germline): LNHNV, YYDKDF (reference sequence). CDR3 length equals 18 residues. The germline V and J ends were trimmed by 0 bases and 7 bases, with 23 bases remaining between them. CDR3 sequence reads: CATSRDWGEGVRAHTQYF. CDR3 bases: TGTGCCACCAGCAGAGATTGGGGTGAGGGAGTTCGTGCCCATACGCAGTATTTT. The full variable domain, rest sourced from reference TRBV15 and TRBJ2-3, is DAMVIQNPRYQVTQFGKPVTLSCSQTLNHNVMYWYQQKSSQAPKLLFHYYDKDFNNEADTPDNFQSRRPNTSFCFLDIRSPGLGDTAMYLCATSRDWGEGVRAHTQYFGPGTRLTVL.

This clone has just a few counts. The chain recombines TRBV4-1 with TRBJ2-7, with D hard to call. CDR1 and CDR2 (germline): MGHRA, YSYEKL. The CDR3 totals 14 residues. V was trimmed by 3 bases and J by 0 bases, leaving 9 bases between them. CDR3 residues: CASSHLASSYEQYF. In DNA form, the CDR3 reads TGCGCCAGCAGCCACCTGGCATCCTCCTACGAGCAGTACTTC.

This chain uses TRBV30 with TRBJ1-2; 8 bases line up with TRBD1. Germline CDR1 is GTSNPN and CDR2 is SVGIG (reference sequence). After removal of 1 base from V and 2 bases from J, the junction contained 6 bases not matched to a gene. This CDR3 is 15 amino acids long. CDR3 loop: CAWSADRGANYGYTF. The CDR3 DNA sequence: TGTGCCTGGAGTGCCGACAGGGGCGCGAACTATGGCTACACCTTC.

The chain recombines TRBV7-3 with TRBJ1-2, with 8 nucleotides matching TRBD1. V trimming: 0 bases; J trimming: 7 bases; junction bases outside the gene matches: 7. CDR1 and CDR2 from the germline V gene are SGHTA and FQGTGA. The length of the CDR3 is 15 residues. The CDR3 protein is CASSLTRTGGGGYTF. Written as DNA, the CDR3 is TGTGCCAGCAGCTTAACGCGCACAGGGGGTGGTGGCTACACCTTC.

The J gene is TRBJ2-5, the V gene TRBV9, with a weak D call TRBD2 (7 bases). Germline assignment: CDR1 SGDLS and CDR2 YYNGEE. The CDR3 covers 15 residues. Trimming left V 1 base short and J 3 bases short, with 13 bases between. CDR3 in amino acids: CASSVLGGGEETQYF. The DNA for the CDR3 is TGTGCCAGCAGCGTACTGGGAGGGGGAGAAGAGACCCAGTACTTC.

The rearrangement links TRBV6-5 to TRBJ1-4; TRBD1 might be the D (5 bases). Trimming took 0 bases from V and 5 from J, leaving 13 bases between them. This CDR3 is 16 amino acids long. Germline V gives CDR1 MNHEY, CDR2 SVGAGI. Here the CDR3 DNA reads TGTGCCAGCAGTTACTCTTGGAGGGGCGCAAATGAAAAACTGTTTTTT. Encoded protein: CASSYSWRGANEKLFF.

The chain couples TRBV2 to TRBJ2-3; D might be TRBD2 (5 bases). V was clipped by 6 bases and J by 3 bases, with 10 bases between them. This CDR3 region has 13 residues. Germline loops: CDR1 SNHLY, CDR2 FYNNEI. Written as DNA, the CDR3 is TGTGCCAGCAGACCAGGCGGGACAGATACGCAGTATTTT. Its protein is CASRPGGTDTQYF.

This chain links TRBV5-1 with TRBJ2-3, with TRBD2 matching over 11 bases. V was clipped by 0 bases and J by 2 bases; unmatched bases: 8. Germline-derived CDR1 and CDR2 are SGHRS and YFSETQ. The CDR3 sequence is 18 residues long. CDR3 in amino acids: CASSLELAGGPTTDTQYF. As DNA, the CDR3 is TGCGCCAGCAGCTTGGAGCTAGCGGGGGGCCCAACCACAGATACGCAGTATTTT.